This note documents a single T cell receptor beta chain sequence. What it recognizes is unknown. The table came from immunoSEQ multiplex PCR; TCRdb's copy has only in-frame clones and leaves some out. The sample has tens of thousands of clones, about 92% seen once. This entry is derived from a study of OX40 agonist ivuxolimab in advanced cancers. Study as a whole: With a range of roughly 23 to 85, age averaged about 58 years, and about 83% were male. Partial responses were seen in three patients, one with hepatocellular carcinoma and two with cutaneous melanoma. Study-level findings and limits: Antigen specificity of clonally expanded peripheral T cells was not established. Normalized T-cell clonal expansion was also low in a subset of nonresponders.

The germline gives CDR1 LGHNA, CDR2 YSLEER. The CDR3 covers 16 residues. Losses at the gene ends were 3 bases for V and 6 bases for J; bases not matched to a gene: 10. The V gene is TRBV4-3, the J gene TRBJ2-2; 7 bases align to TRBD2. The TCR sequence derives from an adult with an advanced solid tumor such as melanoma, head and neck, liver or kidney cancer. This specimen was CD4+ or CD8+ T cells sorted from blood, taken in a trial of the OX40 agonist ivuxolimab. The CDR3 coding sequence is TGCGCCAGCAGCCAGCAACCGGGACTACTTGCCGGGGAGCTGTTTTTT. It codes for CASSQQPGLLAGELFF.